Presented here are 4 T cell receptor beta chains from one specimen sequenced in a study of CD8+ T cells in alopecia areata. It was cDNA, reverse transcribed from extracted RNA, that served as the sequencing template. Produced via immunoSEQ multiplex PCR; TCRdb's table is partial and in-frame only. The repertoire includes 200,000 to 250,000 clones, 50% to 70% of them detected once, and over 0.4% sits in the top ten. The sample was CD4+ T cells sorted from blood, taken at week 0. All receptors come from a human donor with alopecia areata.

The J gene is TRBJ2-3, the V gene TRBV7-2; D uncertain. Germline CDR1 SGHTA, CDR2 FQGNSA. V was clipped by 4 bases and J by 3 bases, with 14 bases between them. The CDR3 loop spans 15 amino acids. CDR3 amino acids: CASSSHQESTDTQYF. CDR3 in DNA: TGTGCCAGCAGCTCACACCAGGAGAGTACAGATACGCAGTATTTT. Together with reference TRBV7-2 and TRBJ2-3, the CDR3 gives the full variable domain: GAGVSQSPSNKVTEKGKDVELRCDPISGHTALYWYRQSLGQGLEFLIYFQGNSAPDKSGLPSDRFSAERTGGSVSTLTIQRTQQEDSAVYLCASSSHQESTDTQYFGPGTRLTVL.

This chain connects TRBV27 to TRBJ1-2, with 9 bases lining up with TRBD1. The germline V gene encodes CDR1 MNHEY and CDR2 SMNVEV (reference sequence). CDR3 length equals 15 residues. V lost 6 bases to trimming and J lost 8 bases; unmatched junction nucleotides: 13. The CDR3 DNA sequence: TGTGCCAGCAGAGGCGGGCGGGACAGGGTATTAGGCTACACCTTC. Encoded protein: CASRGGRDRVLGYTF.

This chain links TRBV30 with TRBJ2-7, with TRBD1 matching over 10 bases. Germline lookup yields CDR1 GTSNPN and CDR2 SVGIG (reference sequence). The length of the CDR3 is 13 residues. Losses at the gene ends were 3 bases for V and 6 bases for J; bases not matched to a gene: 5. The CDR3 region has the DNA TGTGCCTGGAGGGAGACAGGGGGCCTCGAGCAGTACTTC. Protein: CAWRETGGLEQYF.

The chain has TRBV4-1 and TRBJ2-7; perhaps TRBD2 as D (6 bases). Trimming pared 4 bases from V and 0 bases from J, leaving 16 bases between. The CDR3 runs 16 residues. CDR1 MGHRA and CDR2 YSYEKL come from the germline V gene. The CDR3 sequence is CASSPAGGALSYEQYF. The CDR3 region has the DNA TGCGCCAGCAGCCCCGCAGGCGGGGCCCTCTCCTACGAGCAGTACTTC.